This is a list of T cell receptor beta chains from one sample in a study of glioma-infiltrating T cells. TCRdb ran MiXCR on the multiplex PCR reads and lists one entry per CDR3 protein. The sample contains around 150,000 distinct CDR3 sequences, roughly two fifths of which appear only once. The source material was glioma tissue, nonneoplastic brain tissue, or PBMCs (not recorded which). These receptors were collected from a human donor with low-grade glioma or glioblastoma, undergoing nonglioma brain surgery, or in good health (not recorded which). The CDR3 runs from the conserved cysteine through the conserved F or W. Fields, in order: J gene, V gene, CDR3 length, D gene, clone size, CDR3 protein, CDR3 DNA. A D gene is named only where the DNA matches it firmly. A clone size is listed for some rows: how often the clone was seen (once, few, many), or a class if it is expanded.

J gene: TRBJ1-6; V gene: TRBV6-2/TRBV6-3; CDR3 length: 13; D gene: .; clone size: .; CDR3 protein: CASTLRTDSPLHF; CDR3 DNA: TGTGCCAGCACCCTGCGGACAGATTCACCCCTCCACTTT
J gene: TRBJ1-2; V gene: TRBV28; CDR3 length: 13; D gene: TRBD1; clone size: few; CDR3 protein: CASTIQGRYGYTF; CDR3 DNA: TGTGCCAGCACGATACAGGGGCGTTACGGCTACACCTTC
J gene: TRBJ1-1; V gene: TRBV28; CDR3 length: 12; D gene: .; clone size: many; CDR3 protein: CASSLLNTEAFF; CDR3 DNA: TGTGCCAGCAGTTTACTGAACACTGAAGCTTTCTTT
J gene: TRBJ2-7; V gene: TRBV7-2; CDR3 length: 11; D gene: .; clone size: many; CDR3 protein: CASSLSYEQYF; CDR3 DNA: TGTGCCAGCAGTCTTTCCTACGAGCAGTACTTC
J gene: TRBJ2-1; V gene: TRBV5-1; CDR3 length: 16; D gene: .; clone size: .; CDR3 protein: CASSGTPSGTDNEQFF; CDR3 DNA: TGCGCCAGCAGCGGCACCCCTTCCGGGACTGACAATGAGCAGTTCTTC
J gene: TRBJ1-5; V gene: TRBV6-2/TRBV6-3; CDR3 length: 16; D gene: .; clone size: .; CDR3 protein: CASRPAGHGSNQPQHF; CDR3 DNA: TGTGCCAGCAGGCCTGCGGGACACGGTAGCAATCAGCCCCAGCATTTT
J gene: TRBJ1-6; V gene: TRBV20-1; CDR3 length: 13; D gene: .; clone size: few; CDR3 protein: CSVPDSPNSPLHF; CDR3 DNA: TGCAGTGTTCCGGACAGCCCGAATTCACCCCTCCACTTT
J gene: TRBJ2-2; V gene: TRBV7-9; CDR3 length: 13; D gene: .; clone size: few; CDR3 protein: CASSFQGPGELFF; CDR3 DNA: TGTGCCAGCAGCTTCCAGGGGCCCGGGGAGCTGTTTTTT
J gene: TRBJ1-4; V gene: TRBV7-9; CDR3 length: 14; D gene: .; clone size: .; CDR3 protein: CASSFIGAGEKLFF; CDR3 DNA: TGTGCCAGCAGCTTTATTGGGGCCGGTGAAAAACTGTTTTTT
J gene: TRBJ2-5; V gene: TRBV4-1; CDR3 length: 17; D gene: TRBD2; clone size: .; CDR3 protein: CASSQMDSGSEQETQYF; CDR3 DNA: TGCGCCAGCAGCCAAATGGATAGCGGGAGTGAGCAAGAGACCCAGTACTTC
J gene: TRBJ2-3; V gene: TRBV2; CDR3 length: 14; D gene: TRBD1; clone size: few; CDR3 protein: CASRKTGSTDTQYF; CDR3 DNA: TGTGCCAGCAGAAAGACAGGGAGCACAGATACGCAGTATTTT
J gene: TRBJ1-5; V gene: TRBV2; CDR3 length: 14; D gene: .; clone size: .; CDR3 protein: CASSSQGNNQPQHF; CDR3 DNA: TGTGCCAGCAGTTCCCAGGGGAACAATCAGCCCCAGCATTTT
J gene: TRBJ2-1; V gene: TRBV5-1; CDR3 length: 16; D gene: .; clone size: .; CDR3 protein: CASSLGSRSYNNEQFF; CDR3 DNA: TGCGCCAGCAGCTTGGGCTCCCGGTCCTATAACAATGAGCAGTTCTTC
J gene: TRBJ1-1; V gene: TRBV4-1; CDR3 length: 15; D gene: .; clone size: few; CDR3 protein: CASSPPSLDFTEAFF; CDR3 DNA: TGCGCCAGCAGCCCCCCGAGCCTCGATTTCACTGAAGCTTTCTTT
J gene: TRBJ2-7; V gene: TRBV28; CDR3 length: 11; D gene: .; clone size: .; CDR3 protein: CPSSDIREQYF; CDR3 DNA: TGTCCCAGCTCGGACATTAGGGAGCAGTACTTC
J gene: TRBJ2-5; V gene: TRBV4-2; CDR3 length: 14; D gene: TRBD2; clone size: .; CDR3 protein: CASSLAGLYNEQYF; CDR3 DNA: TGTGCCAGCAGCTTAGCGGGACTCTACAATGAGCAGTACTTC
J gene: TRBJ1-1; V gene: TRBV6-1; CDR3 length: 14; D gene: .; clone size: .; CDR3 protein: CASSYATVGTEAFF; CDR3 DNA: TGTGCCAGCAGTTATGCGACGGTCGGCACTGAAGCTTTCTTT
J gene: TRBJ2-1; V gene: TRBV24-1; CDR3 length: 11; D gene: .; clone size: few; CDR3 protein: CATSAGTVIFF; CDR3 DNA: TGTGCCACCAGCGCCGGGACGGTCATATTCTTC
J gene: TRBJ2-7; V gene: TRBV7-2; CDR3 length: 14; D gene: .; clone size: once; CDR3 protein: CASSAGLTSYEQYF; CDR3 DNA: TGTGCCAGCAGCGCAGGACTAACCTCCTACGAGCAGTACTTC
J gene: TRBJ1-5; V gene: TRBV12-3/TRBV12-4; CDR3 length: 15; D gene: .; clone size: few; CDR3 protein: CASSLQLSSNQPQHF; CDR3 DNA: TGTGCCAGCAGTTTGCAGCTCAGTAGCAATCAGCCCCAGCATTTT
J gene: TRBJ2-2; V gene: TRBV19; CDR3 length: 16; D gene: TRBD1; clone size: .; CDR3 protein: CASTQYRGLNTGELFF; CDR3 DNA: TGTGCCAGTACCCAGTATAGGGGGCTGAACACCGGGGAGCTGTTTTTT
J gene: TRBJ2-3; V gene: TRBV6-6; CDR3 length: 14; D gene: .; clone size: .; CDR3 protein: CASSYFYSGDTQYF; CDR3 DNA: TGTGCCAGCAGTTACTTCTACTCGGGGGATACGCAGTATTTT
J gene: TRBJ1-1; V gene: TRBV28; CDR3 length: 16; D gene: .; clone size: few; CDR3 protein: CASSPIRDRENTEAFF; CDR3 DNA: TGTGCCAGCAGCCCTATAAGGGACCGGGAGAACACTGAAGCTTTCTTT
J gene: TRBJ2-2; V gene: TRBV6-2/TRBV6-3; CDR3 length: 14; D gene: .; clone size: few; CDR3 protein: CASSYFTPAGELFF; CDR3 DNA: TGTGCCAGCAGTTACTTTACCCCGGCCGGGGAGCTGTTTTTT
J gene: TRBJ2-3; V gene: TRBV10-1; CDR3 length: 13; D gene: .; clone size: .; CDR3 protein: CASQAAPQDTQYF; CDR3 DNA: TGCGCCAGCCAAGCCGCCCCACAGGATACGCAGTATTTT
J gene: TRBJ1-1; V gene: TRBV3-1; CDR3 length: 15; D gene: TRBD1; clone size: .; CDR3 protein: CASSQGAGGLTEAFF; CDR3 DNA: TGTGCCAGCAGCCAAGGGGCAGGGGGGCTCACTGAAGCTTTCTTT
J gene: TRBJ1-1; V gene: TRBV6-1; CDR3 length: 14; D gene: .; clone size: few; CDR3 protein: CASSEPARGTEAFF; CDR3 DNA: TGTGCCAGCAGTGAGCCAGCCCGAGGCACTGAAGCTTTCTTT
J gene: TRBJ2-1; V gene: TRBV6-5; CDR3 length: 14; D gene: TRBD2; clone size: few; CDR3 protein: CASSLTSVYNEQFF; CDR3 DNA: TGTGCCAGCAGTTTGACTAGCGTCTACAATGAGCAGTTCTTC
J gene: TRBJ2-7; V gene: TRBV6-1; CDR3 length: 15; D gene: TRBD2; clone size: few; CDR3 protein: CASSETSGSSYEQYF; CDR3 DNA: TGTGCCAGCAGTGAGACTAGCGGCAGCTCCTACGAGCAGTACTTC
J gene: TRBJ2-7; V gene: TRBV6-2/TRBV6-3; CDR3 length: 14; D gene: TRBD1; clone size: .; CDR3 protein: CASSRDRVFYEQYF; CDR3 DNA: TGTGCCAGCAGCCGGGACAGGGTTTTCTACGAGCAGTACTTC
J gene: TRBJ1-1; V gene: TRBV28; CDR3 length: 15; D gene: TRBD1; clone size: many; CDR3 protein: CASSPQGQGTTEAFF; CDR3 DNA: TGTGCCAGCAGTCCCCAGGGACAGGGGACCACTGAAGCTTTCTTT
J gene: TRBJ1-1; V gene: TRBV3-1; CDR3 length: 17; D gene: TRBD1; clone size: .; CDR3 protein: CASSPVPGQGANTEAFF; CDR3 DNA: TGTGCCAGCAGCCCTGTCCCGGGACAGGGGGCGAACACTGAAGCTTTCTTT
J gene: TRBJ2-1; V gene: TRBV6-1; CDR3 length: 12; D gene: .; clone size: .; CDR3 protein: CASRNDRNEQFF; CDR3 DNA: TGTGCCAGCAGAAATGACCGCAATGAGCAGTTCTTC
J gene: TRBJ2-7; V gene: TRBV6-1; CDR3 length: 18; D gene: TRBD1; clone size: .; CDR3 protein: CASSESELDRSSSYEQYF; CDR3 DNA: TGCGCCAGCAGTGAGTCCGAACTGGACAGGTCGAGCTCCTACGAGCAGTACTTC
J gene: TRBJ2-5; V gene: TRBV19; CDR3 length: 14; D gene: TRBD2; clone size: .; CDR3 protein: CASSHRTSRETQYF; CDR3 DNA: TGTGCCAGTAGCCATAGGACTAGCCGAGAGACCCAGTACTTC
J gene: TRBJ1-1; V gene: TRBV6-1; CDR3 length: 14; D gene: .; clone size: few; CDR3 protein: CASSEPGGTTEAFF; CDR3 DNA: TGCGCCAGCAGTGAGCCTGGGGGAACGACTGAAGCTTTCTTT
J gene: TRBJ2-5; V gene: TRBV4-1; CDR3 length: 12; D gene: .; clone size: many; CDR3 protein: CASSQVSGAQYF; CDR3 DNA: TGCGCCAGCAGCCAAGTATCGGGGGCCCAGTACTTC
J gene: TRBJ2-1; V gene: TRBV20-1; CDR3 length: 16; D gene: TRBD2; clone size: few; CDR3 protein: CSAPRGWGGSYNEQFF; CDR3 DNA: TGCAGTGCTCCACGGGGGTGGGGGGGGTCCTACAATGAGCAGTTCTTC
J gene: TRBJ2-3; V gene: TRBV6-1; CDR3 length: 15; D gene: .; clone size: .; CDR3 protein: CASSPLQYGTDTQYF; CDR3 DNA: TGTGCCAGCAGCCCCTTGCAGTACGGCACAGATACGCAGTATTTT
J gene: TRBJ1-3; V gene: TRBV7-2; CDR3 length: 12; D gene: .; clone size: .; CDR3 protein: CASSLMRNTIYF; CDR3 DNA: TGTGCCAGCAGCTTAATGAGAAACACCATATATTTT
J gene: TRBJ2-3; V gene: TRBV6-6; CDR3 length: 15; D gene: .; clone size: many; CDR3 protein: CASSYSGLFTDTQYF; CDR3 DNA: TGTGCCAGCAGTTACTCAGGACTGTTCACAGATACGCAGTATTTT
J gene: TRBJ1-4; V gene: TRBV18; CDR3 length: 13; D gene: .; clone size: .; CDR3 protein: CASSRASTEKLFF; CDR3 DNA: TGTGCCAGCTCAAGGGCGTCGACTGAAAAACTGTTTTTT
J gene: TRBJ1-1; V gene: TRBV10-3; CDR3 length: 11; D gene: .; clone size: .; CDR3 protein: CAIKSNTEAFF; CDR3 DNA: TGTGCCATCAAGTCCAACACTGAAGCTTTCTTT
J gene: TRBJ1-5; V gene: TRBV4-1; CDR3 length: 14; D gene: TRBD1; clone size: .; CDR3 protein: CASSQEGDSQPQHF; CDR3 DNA: TGCGCCAGCAGCCAAGAGGGGGACAGCCAGCCCCAGCATTTT
J gene: TRBJ1-5; V gene: TRBV28; CDR3 length: 15; D gene: .; clone size: few; CDR3 protein: CASSSGPSPSQPQHF; CDR3 DNA: TGTGCCAGCAGTTCCGGGCCGTCTCCATCCCAGCCCCAGCATTTT
J gene: TRBJ2-3; V gene: TRBV20-1; CDR3 length: 12; D gene: TRBD2; clone size: .; CDR3 protein: CSAKAFGGGQYF; CDR3 DNA: TGCAGTGCCAAGGCCTTCGGGGGGGGGCAGTATTTT
J gene: TRBJ1-2; V gene: TRBV4-3; CDR3 length: 15; D gene: .; clone size: few; CDR3 protein: CASSQGHRGNYGYTF; CDR3 DNA: TGCGCCAGCAGCCAAGGTCATCGGGGGAACTATGGCTACACCTTC
J gene: TRBJ1-5; V gene: TRBV4-1; CDR3 length: 14; D gene: .; clone size: .; CDR3 protein: CASSQDSSNQPQHF; CDR3 DNA: TGCGCCAGCAGCCAAGACAGTTCCAATCAGCCCCAGCATTTT
J gene: TRBJ1-2; V gene: TRBV27; CDR3 length: 13; D gene: .; clone size: few; CDR3 protein: CASGRSGDYGYTF; CDR3 DNA: TGTGCCAGCGGCAGATCAGGGGACTATGGCTACACCTTC
J gene: TRBJ2-5; V gene: TRBV28; CDR3 length: 15; D gene: TRBD1; clone size: few; CDR3 protein: CASSLPGTGKETQYF; CDR3 DNA: TGTGCCAGCAGTTTGCCCGGGACAGGGAAAGAGACCCAGTACTTC
J gene: TRBJ2-7; V gene: TRBV6-1; CDR3 length: 12; D gene: .; clone size: few; CDR3 protein: CASSEIGREQYF; CDR3 DNA: TGTGCCAGCAGTGAAATAGGGCGCGAGCAGTACTTC